This T cell receptor beta chain derives from a study of T cell responses to AZD1222 COVID-19 vaccine. Sequencing used immunoSEQ multiplex PCR; TCRdb keeps in-frame clones, though not all of them. The table lists fewer than 100,000 clones, about 92% of them singletons. Germline CDR1 and CDR2: SGHDN and FVKESK. V lost 1 base, J lost 10 bases, and 11 bases lay in between. The CDR3 has 14 amino acids. This clone was found once. The sample consisted of peripheral blood, taken on day 0 of AZD1222 vaccination. This TCR derives from an adult in good health. The V and J genes are TRBV14 and TRBJ1-6; no definite D call. The CDR3 sequence is CASSQVEGRSPLHF. The CDR3 DNA is TGTGCCAGCAGCCAAGTGGAGGGAAGATCACCCCTCCACTTT.